The 10 T cell receptor beta chains below come from one sample, sequenced in a study of shared clonotypes between healthy human individuals. Sequenced by immunoSEQ multiplex PCR; TCRdb stores in-frame clones only, minus some. This sample has approximately 2.3 million clones, with 80% to 95% found just once. The material sequenced was naive CD4+ T cells from PBMCs. Noted subset: CD45RA+ positively selected. The receptors were sampled from a man younger than 35 in good health. Some clones in this sample may be carry-over from other donors' samples.

This chain uses TRBV6-5 with TRBJ1-4, with a tentative D call TRBD1 (5 bases). CDR1 MNHEY and CDR2 SVGAGI come from the germline V gene. The CDR3 has 12 amino acids. Trimming took 6 bases from V and 13 from J, leaving 15 bases between them. The CDR3 spells CASSGAGGLLFF. DNA for the CDR3: TGTGCCAGCAGCGGGGCCGGAGGTTTACTGTTTTTT.

V and J are TRBV5-1 and TRBJ2-2; TRBD1 matches at 8 bases. The junction had 8 bases not matched to a gene; V was cut back by 4 bases and J by 3 bases. The length of the CDR3 is 16 residues. Germline values: CDR1 SGHRS, CDR2 YFSETQ. The CDR3 DNA reads as TGCGCCAGCAGCACTACGACAGGGGTAGACACCGGGGAGCTGTTTTTT. Translating gives CASSTTTGVDTGELFF.

This chain uses TRBV6-1 with TRBJ1-3, with D tentatively TRBD1 (5 bases). The ends were cut back, 0 bases at V and 0 bases at J, with 12 bases in the middle. The CDR3 runs to 17 residues. CDR1 and CDR2 from the germline V gene are MNHNS and SASEGT. CDR3 sequence (DNA): TGTGCCAGCAGTGAAGCGGGACCCTACGTCTCTGGAAACACCATATATTTT. It translates to CASSEAGPYVSGNTIYF.

V and J are TRBV5-1 and TRBJ2-5; TRBD1 agrees at 10 bases. Trimming took 2 bases from V and 4 from J; bases not matched to a gene: 11. CDR1 SGHRS and CDR2 YFSETQ come from the germline V gene. The CDR3 consists of 17 residues. CDR3 residues: CASSLGQGGISGETQYF. CDR3 coding DNA: TGCGCCAGCAGCTTAGGACAGGGGGGTATTAGTGGAGAGACCCAGTACTTC.

This sequence joins TRBV28 and TRBJ2-6, with a possible D match to TRBD1 (7 bases). The CDR3 covers 16 residues. CDR1 is MDHEN and CDR2 is SYDVKM in the germline V gene. The V end lost 6 bases, the J end lost 0 bases, and 12 bases lay between the germline ends. CDR3 amino acids: CASSRGTDSGANVLTF. CDR3 coding DNA: TGTGCCAGCAGCCGGGGGACAGACTCTGGGGCCAACGTCCTGACTTTC.

The chain carries TRBV15 and TRBJ2-1; possible D gene TRBD2, 5 bases. V lost 1 base and J lost 5, with 12 bases in between. The CDR3 sequence is 15 residues long. Germline assignment: CDR1 LNHNV and CDR2 YYDKDF (reference sequence). The CDR3 protein is CATSRARTGDNEQFF. CDR3 nucleotides: TGTGCCACCAGCAGAGCCCGTACCGGGGACAATGAGCAGTTCTTC. Based on the CDR3 plus reference TRBV15 and TRBJ2-1, the full variable domain is DAMVIQNPRYQVTQFGKPVTLSCSQTLNHNVMYWYQQKSSQAPKLLFHYYDKDFNNEADTPDNFQSRRPNTSFCFLDIRSPGLGDTAMYLCATSRARTGDNEQFFGPGTRLTVL.

This chain joins TRBV19 and TRBJ2-7; TRBD2 matches at 15 bases. V lost 3 bases to trimming and J lost 2 bases; unmatched junction nucleotides: 8. The V gene's germline CDR1 is LNHDA and CDR2 SQIVND (reference sequence). The length of the CDR3 is 18 residues. The CDR3, as DNA: TGTGCCAGTAGTATGGGACTAGCGGGAGGACCGGGGACCTACGAGCAGTACTTC. The encoded protein is CASSMGLAGGPGTYEQYF.

The chain joins TRBV29-1 to TRBJ2-3; TRBD1 is a possible D gene (5 bases). CDR1 is SQVTM and CDR2 is ANQGSEA in the germline V gene. Trimming took 5 bases from V and 4 from J, leaving 10 bases between them. The CDR3 loop spans 12 amino acids. This CDR3 is CSVQGIPDTQYF. CDR3 sequence (DNA): TGCAGCGTTCAGGGAATCCCAGATACGCAGTATTTT.

In the case of this clone: The identical CDR3 is also encoded by other nucleotide sequences in the sample. The chain has TRBV5-4 and TRBJ2-3; the D gene is possibly TRBD2 (6 bases). The germline CDR1 and CDR2 sequences are SGHNT and YYREEE (reference sequence). V was pared by 3 bases and J by 1 base, with 6 bases between. The CDR3 covers 13 residues. CDR3 loop: CASSSSGTDTQYF. Written as DNA, the CDR3 is TGTGCCAGCAGCTCTAGCGGCACAGATACGCAGTATTTT.

The chain has TRBV7-2 and TRBJ1-4; 9 bases are shared with TRBD1. The CDR3 has 16 amino acids. V lost 6 bases and J lost 8; bases outside the gene matches: 13. The germline gives CDR1 SGHTA, CDR2 FQGNSA. The CDR3 loop is CASSFTPGQGSEKLFF. The DNA for the CDR3 is TGTGCCAGCAGTTTCACCCCGGGACAGGGAAGCGAAAAACTGTTTTTT.